A few counts support the clone carrying this T cell receptor (beta chain). Its antigen is unidentified. This sample was included in a study of T cells in Graves' hyperthyroidism and ophthalmopathy. Overall study results and limits: Patients with ophthalmopathy were separated from those with stable hyperthyroidism by a 13 V-J model.

After removal of 8 bases from V and 2 bases from J, the junction contained 14 bases not matched to a gene. CDR3 size: 16 residues. The germline gives CDR1 SGHTA, CDR2 FQGNSA. RNA transcripts were the template for amplifying TCR beta CDR3 regions. HTBI primers were used for first-round RT-PCR of the TCR CDR3. TCRdb itself ran the multiplex PCR reads through MiXCR, one entry per CDR3 protein. The profile covers 500,000 to 750,000 distinct CDR3 sequences, with more than 45% appearing a single time and around 7.7% taken by the ten largest. The clonotype comes from a young woman with Graves' hyperthyroidism. Sequencing input: peripheral blood or thyroid tissue (not recorded which). V usage is TRBV7-2 and J usage is TRBJ2-5; 7 bases map to TRBD2. The DNA for the CDR3 is TGTGCCAGCTCACCAGCCAGCGGGGTTCTTCAAGAGACCCAGTACTTC. Translating it yields CASSPASGVLQETQYF. The variable domain in full, completed from reference TRBV7-2 and TRBJ2-5, reads GAGVSQSPSNKVTEKGKDVELRCDPISGHTALYWYRQSLGQGLEFLIYFQGNSAPDKSGLPSDRFSAERTGGSVSTLTIQRTQQEDSAVYLCASSPASGVLQETQYFGPGTRLLVL.